These 25 T cell receptor beta chains originate from one sample sequenced in a study of cytomegalovirus exposure and HLA in healthy donors. In the PCR, 60 Vbeta and 13 Jbeta primers were used. Repertoires were generated with immunoSEQ multiplex PCR, while TCRdb's copy carries only in-frame clones and drops some. The data contain some 170,000 clones, 80% of them singletons. The sequencing sample was made of PBMCs. The source is a man between 18 and 35 years old in good health and CMV-seropositive.

The V gene is TRBV14, the J gene TRBJ2-1; 11 positions agree with TRBD2. J was trimmed by 5 bases and V by 0 bases; bases with no gene match: 9. The CDR3 is 18 amino acids. Germline V gene sequence: CDR1 SGHDN, CDR2 FVKESK. CDR3 in amino acids: CASSQEPIAGGWNNEQFF. In DNA, the CDR3 is TGTGCCAGCAGCCAAGAACCTATAGCGGGGGGGTGGAACAATGAGCAGTTCTTC.

CDR3 loop: CASSDIDRPYLYTF. The CDR3 nucleotides are TGTGCCAGCAGTGACATAGACAGGCCCTACCTCTACACCTTC. The chain uses TRBV25-1 and TRBJ1-2; tentative D call: TRBD1 (6 bases). V shed 3 bases and J shed 10 bases, with 18 bases lying between them. The CDR3 runs to 14 residues. The germline gives CDR1 MGHDK, CDR2 SYGVNS.

This chain's CDR3 is CATSREQGRSTNEKLFF. In DNA form, the CDR3 reads TGTGCCACCAGCAGAGAACAGGGGCGCTCAACTAATGAAAAACTGTTTTTT. The chain recombines TRBV15 with TRBJ1-4, with 7 bases matching TRBD1. This CDR3 comprises 17 residues. V shed 0 bases and J 0 bases; nucleotides not matched to a gene: 4. The germline gives CDR1 LNHNV, CDR2 YYDKDF (reference sequence).

This clone was picked up one time. The chain is built from TRBV6-6 and TRBJ2-7; 9 nucleotides line up with TRBD1. Germline values: CDR1 MNHNY, CDR2 SVGAGI (reference sequence). CDR3 length: 14 amino acids. The ends lost 10 bases at V and 3 bases at J; junction bases unmatched: 10. The CDR3 spells CAISRGTGNYEQYF. CDR3 nucleotides: TGTGCCATCTCACGGGGGACAGGGAACTACGAGCAGTACTTC.

The CDR3 loop is CASSEAYEQYF. Here the CDR3 DNA reads TGTGCCAGCAGTGAAGCGTACGAGCAGTACTTC. V is TRBV25-1 and J is TRBJ2-7; unclear D gene. The V end lost 2 bases, the J end lost 4 bases, and 3 bases lay between the germline ends. The CDR3 runs to 11 residues. Germline CDR1 reads MGHDK; CDR2 reads SYGVNS.

The rearrangement uses TRBV19 and TRBJ1-5, with 8 bases lining up with TRBD1. The germline CDR1 and CDR2 sequences are LNHDA and SQIVND (reference sequence). The CDR3 totals 13 residues. Trimming cost V 5 bases and J 15 bases; bases outside gene matches: 12. The CDR3 bases are TGTGCCAGTAGTGGGACAGGCAAACGTGCCCGGCATTTT. Protein: CASSGTGKRARHF.

The chain employs TRBV5-6 and TRBJ1-5; TRBD1 aligns across 10 bases. Looked up from germline, CDR1 is SGHDT and CDR2 is YYEEEE. This CDR3 contains 16 residues. The ends lost 2 bases at V and 5 bases at J; junction bases unmatched: 7. The CDR3 is CASSFSGTGADQPQHF. The CDR3 nucleotides read TGTGCCAGCAGCTTCTCCGGGACAGGGGCTGATCAGCCCCAGCATTTT. Full variable domain (rest looked up from reference TRBV5-6 and TRBJ1-5): DAGVTQSPTHLIKTRGQQVTLRCSPKSGHDTVSWYQQALGQGPQFIFQYYEEEERQRGNFPDRFSGHQFPNYSSELNVNALLLGDSALYLCASSFSGTGADQPQHFGDGTRLSIL.

The V and J genes are TRBV6-4 and TRBJ1-2; 9 positions agree with TRBD1. The CDR3 has 16 amino acids. CDR1 and CDR2 from the germline V gene are MRHNA and SNTAGT. V was clipped by 0 bases and J by 7 bases; unmatched bases: 9. The CDR3 DNA reads as TGTGCCAGCAGTGACTCTTGGACAGGGGCTGCGGGTGGCTACACCTTC. It is translated as CASSDSWTGAAGGYTF.

This chain connects TRBV7-9 to TRBJ2-7; 7 nucleotides line up with TRBD1. Germline V lookup: CDR1 SEHNR, CDR2 FQNEAQ (reference sequence). Losses at the gene ends were 3 bases for V and 2 bases for J; bases not matched to a gene: 13. This CDR3 has 17 amino acids. The DNA of the CDR3 is TGTGCCAGCAGCTTCGTCCCTGGACAGGCACCGACCTACGAGCAGTACTTC. Encoded protein: CASSFVPGQAPTYEQYF.

As concerns this clone: This CDR3 is also generated by other DNA sequences in the sample. V is TRBV19 and J is TRBJ1-1; maybe TRBD1 (6 bases). Trimming took off 4 bases at V and 4 bases at J, with 13 bases between the two ends. The CDR3 is 14 residues long. Germline-derived CDR1 and CDR2 are LNHDA and SQIVND (reference sequence). The DNA for the CDR3 is TGTGCCAGTAGTACCTCAACAGGGACCACTGAAGCTTTCTTT. This sequence encodes CASSTSTGTTEAFF.

The chain is built from TRBV7-8 and TRBJ2-7, with TRBD1 identical over 7 bases. The germline CDR1 and CDR2 sequences are SGHVS and FQNEAQ. Germline trimming cut 6 bases from V and 5 bases from J; bases unmatched to any gene: 13. This CDR3 region has 15 residues. CDR3 sequence reads: CASSHGPGQSNEQYF. CDR3 sequence (DNA): TGTGCCAGCAGTCACGGACCGGGACAGAGCAACGAGCAGTACTTC.

This clone was seen a handful of times. The CDR3 reads CASSLAYFAGRTEAFF. As DNA, the CDR3 is TGTGCCAGCAGCTTGGCGTATTTCGCAGGGCGAACTGAAGCTTTCTTT. The chain uses TRBV5-8 and TRBJ1-1, with a weak D call TRBD1 (5 bases). The CDR3 is 16 residues long. In germline, CDR1 is SGHTS, CDR2 YDEGEE. V shed 0 bases and J shed 5 bases, with 17 bases lying between them.

The rearrangement uses TRBV6-6 and TRBJ2-2; D not certain. The CDR3 is 16 amino acids. CDR1 and CDR2 from the germline V gene are MNHNY and SVGAGI (reference sequence). Trimming removed 2 bases at V and 2 bases at J, with 12 bases between. For the CDR3, the DNA is TGTGCCAGCAGTTACAACGGTGTCGCAAACACCGGGGAGCTGTTTTTT. It encodes CASSYNGVANTGELFF.

The rearrangement links TRBV6-5 to TRBJ1-5, with D possibly being TRBD1 (5 bases). The CDR3 sequence is 12 residues long. Trimming removed 8 bases from V and 6 bases from J, with 11 bases in between. CDR1 and CDR2 (germline): MNHEY, SVGAGI. The CDR3 here is CASGREAQPQHF. DNA of the CDR3: TGTGCCAGCGGCAGGGAGGCTCAGCCCCAGCATTTT.

The chain employs TRBV9 and TRBJ1-3, with 7 bases fitting TRBD1. Germline V gene data show CDR1 as SGDLS and CDR2 as YYNGEE. The CDR3 spans 14 residues. J was trimmed by 4 bases and V by 2 bases; bases with no gene match: 3. In DNA, the CDR3 is TGTGCCAGCAGCGTTGGGACAGCGGGAAACACCATATATTTT. This encodes CASSVGTAGNTIYF.

This chain links TRBV6-1 with TRBJ2-5; a weak D match, TRBD2 (6 bases). The V end was cut by 8 bases, the J end by 5 bases, with 15 bases between. CDR3 length equals 13 residues. In germline, CDR1 is MNHNS, CDR2 SASEGT. In DNA, the CDR3 is TGTGCCAGCCAGGAGTCCGGAGGGGAGACCCAGTACTTC. Protein sequence: CASQESGGETQYF.

V usage is TRBV2 and J usage is TRBJ2-1; 8 nucleotides agree with TRBD1. Germline-derived CDR1 and CDR2 are SNHLY and FYNNEI. The V and J ends lost 5 bases and 5 bases, in that order; junction bases with no gene match: 8. The CDR3 loop spans 15 amino acids. The CDR3 DNA is TGTGCCAGCAGTCTTAGAGGACAGGGTCACAATGAGCAGTTCTTC. This translates into CASSLRGQGHNEQFF.

The CDR3 region has the DNA TGTGCCAGCAGCTTAGGGAGGGGCTCGTCCTACAATGAGCAGTTCTTC. Its protein product is CASSLGRGSSYNEQFF. The chain employs TRBV11-3 and TRBJ2-1, with D possibly being TRBD2 (6 bases). Trimming pared 1 base from V and 1 base from J, leaving 11 bases between. Germline V gene lookup returns CDR1 SGHNT and CDR2 YENEEA. This CDR3 has 16 residues.

In its sample, this clone was seen a few times. The rearrangement links TRBV15 to TRBJ1-2; 7 bases line up with TRBD1. Germline CDR1 and CDR2: LNHNV and YYDKDF (reference sequence). The CDR3 runs 15 residues. With 3 bases clipped from V and 5 bases from J, the junction kept 9 bases outside the gene matches. In nucleotides, the CDR3 is TGTGCCACCAGCAGGACAGGGAGGTTGGAGTATGGCTACACCTTC. Translation gives CATSRTGRLEYGYTF.

The chain employs TRBV10-1 and TRBJ1-2; D is perhaps TRBD1 (5 bases). The CDR3 spans 15 residues. The V gene's germline CDR1 is WNHNN and CDR2 SYGVQD (reference sequence). The V end was cut by 0 bases, the J end by 0 bases, with 8 bases between. CDR3 DNA sequence: TGCGCCAGCAGTGAGTCGACAGACGCTAACTATGGCTACACCTTC. This translates into CASSESTDANYGYTF.

The DNA of the CDR3 is TGCGCCAGCAGCCAAGATGGGAGGGAGAACTATGGCTACACCTTC. Protein sequence: CASSQDGRENYGYTF. V and J are TRBV4-1 and TRBJ1-2; D is unresolved. The CDR3 contains 15 residues. The germline V gene encodes CDR1 MGHRA and CDR2 YSYEKL. V gave up 0 bases and J gave up 2 bases, with 10 bases separating them.

DNA of the CDR3: TGTGCCAGCAGCCCAAGACTAGCAGGAATAAATGAGCAGTACTTC. This sequence encodes CASSPRLAGINEQYF. This chain uses TRBV7-2 with TRBJ2-7; 7 bases line up with TRBD2. The germline CDR1 and CDR2 sequences are SGHTA and FQGNSA. The trim removed 5 bases at V and 7 bases at J, leaving 14 bases unmatched. The CDR3 has 15 amino acids.

The chain combines TRBV7-8 with TRBJ2-7; D is possibly TRBD1 (6 bases). The ends were cut back, 2 bases at V and 3 bases at J, with 14 bases in the middle. There are 15 residues in the CDR3. CDR1 SGHVS and CDR2 FQNEAQ come from the germline V gene. The chain's CDR3 is CASSLSGTLIYEQYF. DNA of the CDR3: TGTGCCAGCAGCTTATCCGGGACACTTATCTACGAGCAGTACTTC.

This chain joins TRBV5-1 and TRBJ2-2; D is uncertain. The ends were cut back, 0 bases at V and 5 bases at J, with 11 bases in the middle. The CDR3 covers 15 residues. CDR1 is SGHRS and CDR2 is YFSETQ in the germline V gene. The CDR3 coding sequence is TGCGCCAGCAGCTTGGAACCAGTGCCGACCGGGGAGCTGTTTTTT. Translating gives CASSLEPVPTGELFF. The whole variable domain, filled in from reference TRBV5-1 and TRBJ2-2, reads KAGVTQTPRYLIKTRGQQVTLSCSPISGHRSVSWYQQTPGQGLQFLFEYFSETQRNKGNFPGRFSGRQFSNSRSEMNVSTLELGDSALYLCASSLEPVPTGELFFGEGSRLTVL.

The J gene is TRBJ1-2, the V gene TRBV14; TRBD1 matches 9 bases. The V gene end was trimmed by 4 bases and the J gene end by 6 bases; junction bases not matched to a gene: 15. The CDR3 runs to 17 residues. The V gene's germline CDR1 is SGHDN and CDR2 FVKESK. CDR3 DNA sequence: TGTGCCAGCAGCCTAATTACCCGGGACAGGGTTTACGATGGCTACACCTTC. Translated: CASSLITRDRVYDGYTF.